A single sample gave rise to the 30 T cell receptor beta chains below, sequenced in a study of blood T cell repertoires in COVID-19. The repertoire was sequenced with immunoSEQ multiplex PCR; TCRdb's copy has only in-frame clones and lacks some. The sample holds over 100,000 clones, 80% seen once. Sample: peripheral blood. These receptors were collected from a human donor in a cohort sampled during active or convalescent COVID-19.

This chain connects TRBV11-2 to TRBJ2-3; the match to TRBD1 covers 8 bases. The CDR3 runs to 14 residues. Per the germline V gene, CDR1 is SGHAT and CDR2 is FQNNGV. J was trimmed by 5 bases and V by 5 bases; bases with no gene match: 6. In DNA, the CDR3 is TGTGCCAGCAGCCGGACAGGGTGGAAAGATACGCAGTATTTT. Its protein is CASSRTGWKDTQYF.

The V gene is TRBV19, the J gene TRBJ1-2; D remains ambiguous. Trimming cost V 7 bases and J 4 bases, with 16 bases left between them. This CDR3 has 14 residues. Germline values: CDR1 LNHDA, CDR2 SQIVND (reference sequence). The CDR3 DNA is TGTGCCAGTACCGAAACCATGAACAGCTATGGCTACACCTTC. As protein: CASTETMNSYGYTF.

The rearrangement joins TRBV18 to TRBJ2-7; TRBD1 agrees at 7 bases. CDR3 length: 16 residues. V lost 5 bases and J lost 2; bases outside the gene matches: 12. The germline CDR1 and CDR2 sequences are KGHSH and LQKENI. CDR3 bases: TGTGCCAGCTCATTTCGGGACAGCCGGGGAACCTACGAGCAGTACTTC. Translation gives CASSFRDSRGTYEQYF.

V gene TRBV7-2 combines with J gene TRBJ1-5; D is perhaps TRBD1 (5 bases). The length of the CDR3 is 14 residues. Deletions cut 4 bases from V and 4 bases from J, with 11 bases between. Germline V gene data show CDR1 as SGHTA and CDR2 as FQGNSA. CDR3 nucleotides: TGTGCCAGCAGCTCAGTCGGGGGAAATCAGCCCCAGCATTTT. Residues: CASSSVGGNQPQHF.

The chain employs TRBV7-2 and TRBJ1-4, with 8 bases lining up with TRBD1. The CDR3 has 13 residues. Germline loops: CDR1 SGHTA, CDR2 FQGNSA. V shed 5 bases and J 8 bases; nucleotides not matched to a gene: 4. The CDR3 DNA reads TGTGCCAGCAGCAGTGACAGGGGAGAAAAACTGTTTTTT. It yields the protein CASSSDRGEKLFF. Full variable domain (missing parts from reference TRBV7-2 and TRBJ1-4): GAGVSQSPSNKVTEKGKDVELRCDPISGHTALYWYRQSLGQGLEFLIYFQGNSAPDKSGLPSDRFSAERTGGSVSTLTIQRTQQEDSAVYLCASSSDRGEKLFFGSGTQLSVL.

The DNA for the CDR3 is TGTGCCAGCAGGCCCGAGGGGGCGCAGAGCCAGCCCCAGCATTTT. This translates into CASRPEGAQSQPQHF. The chain recombines TRBV28 with TRBJ1-5, with TRBD1 matching over 7 bases. The CDR3 extends over 15 amino acids. From germline, CDR1 is MDHEN and CDR2 SYDVKM. Trimming cost V 6 bases and J 7 bases; bases outside gene matches: 12.

This chain connects TRBV23-1 to TRBJ1-1; maybe TRBD1 (5 bases). TRBV23-1 is reported as an ORF; its role is uncertain. V lost 0 bases, J lost 8 bases, and 25 bases lay in between. The CDR3 is 18 residues long. The CDR3 region has the DNA TGCGCCAGCAGTCAATCATTGCGTGGCAAGGCAGGGCCACCAGAAGCTTTCTTT. It yields the protein CASSQSLRGKAGPPEAFF.

The V and J genes are TRBV10-3 and TRBJ2-7; 11 nucleotides match TRBD2. CDR1 and CDR2 (germline): ENHRY, SYGVKD. The CDR3 covers 13 residues. V was pared by 10 bases and J by 4 bases, with 6 bases of the junction left unmatched. CDR3 sequence (DNA): TGTGCCACTGGACTAGCGGGCCCGTACGAGCAGTACTTC. Translated: CATGLAGPYEQYF.

The chain links TRBV19 to TRBJ2-2; D is uncertain. Trimming shortened V by 6 bases and J by 6 bases, and 5 bases separated the two germline ends. The germline V gene encodes CDR1 LNHDA and CDR2 SQIVND (reference sequence). The length of the CDR3 is 11 residues. CDR3 residues: CASSNAGELFF. CDR3 bases: TGTGCCAGTAGCAATGCCGGGGAGCTGTTTTTT.

The V and J genes are TRBV2 and TRBJ1-5, with D unclear. Germline V gene sequence: CDR1 SNHLY, CDR2 FYNNEI. This CDR3 region has 15 residues. The germline V and J ends were trimmed by 1 base and 2 bases, with 9 bases remaining between them. The CDR3 reads CASSEGPLRNQPQHF. CDR3 bases: TGTGCCAGCAGTGAAGGGCCCCTCCGCAATCAGCCCCAGCATTTT.

The chain carries TRBV29-1 and TRBJ2-3; 7 nucleotides match TRBD2. Germline lookup yields CDR1 SQVTM and CDR2 ANQGSEA. The CDR3 extends over 12 amino acids. The V gene end was trimmed by 4 bases and the J gene end by 5 bases; junction bases not matched to a gene: 3. CDR3: CSVAGGGDTQYF. CDR3 sequence (DNA): TGCAGCGTTGCGGGGGGAGGAGATACGCAGTATTTT.

The V and J genes are TRBV4-1 and TRBJ2-1, with 13 nucleotides matching TRBD2. CDR1 MGHRA and CDR2 YSYEKL come from the germline V gene. The V gene end was trimmed by 2 bases and the J gene end by 8 bases; junction bases not matched to a gene: 6. The CDR3 has 16 amino acids. CDR3 protein: CASSQPTSGRWHEQFF. The CDR3 coding sequence is TGCGCCAGCAGCCAACCGACTAGCGGGAGGTGGCATGAGCAGTTCTTC.

The chain employs TRBV6-5 and TRBJ2-1, with TRBD2 matching 12 bases. Germline loops: CDR1 MNHEY, CDR2 SVGAGI. This CDR3 contains 15 residues. With 7 bases clipped from V and 4 bases from J, the junction kept 5 bases outside the gene matches. The CDR3 DNA follows: TGTGCCAGCAACCTAGCGGGGGGGCCGTACAATGAGCAGTTCTTC. Translation: CASNLAGGPYNEQFF.

V gene TRBV18 combines with J gene TRBJ1-1; 10 bases match TRBD1. CDR1 KGHSH and CDR2 LQKENI come from the germline V gene. This CDR3 is built from 15 residues. V shed 4 bases and J 11 bases; nucleotides not matched to a gene: 13. The DNA for the CDR3 is TGTGCCAGCTCACAAGGGACAGGGGTTAGGAGGATGGCTTTCTTT. It is translated as CASSQGTGVRRMAFF.

The rearrangement uses TRBV4-3 and TRBJ2-6, with D maybe TRBD2 (5 bases). The CDR3 length is 17 residues. CDR1 is LGHNA and CDR2 is YSLEER in the germline V gene. The V gene lost 1 base and the J gene lost 0 bases, with 10 bases spanning the gap. CDR3 coding DNA: TGCGCCAGCAGCCAAGGGATTGAGGGCTCTGGGGCCAACGTCCTGACTTTC. The encoded protein is CASSQGIEGSGANVLTF.

The chain carries TRBV10-3 and TRBJ1-2; TRBD1 matches at 12 bases. CDR1 is ENHRY, CDR2 SYGVKD, per germline. This CDR3 has 15 amino acids. The V gene end was trimmed by 2 bases and the J gene end by 5 bases; junction bases not matched to a gene: 3. The CDR3 DNA is TGTGCCATCAGTGAGAAGGGACAGGGGGCGTATGGCTACACCTTC. Protein: CAISEKGQGAYGYTF.

The V call is TRBV3-1 (or the pseudogene TRBV3-2), the J call TRBJ2-4; 9 positions agree with TRBD1. Germline CDR1 is LGHDT and CDR2 is YNNKEL (reference sequence). V trimming: 3 bases; J trimming: 2 bases; junction bases outside the gene matches: 5. This CDR3 is 16 amino acids long. CDR3 residues: CASSHLTGGTKNIQYF. The CDR3 nucleotides read TGTGCCAGCAGCCACCTGACAGGGGGAACCAAAAACATTCAGTACTTC.

The chain carries TRBV5-1 and TRBJ2-5; TRBD2 matches 11 bases. Germline trimming cut 6 bases from V and 5 bases from J; bases unmatched to any gene: 12. Germline V gene lookup returns CDR1 SGHRS and CDR2 YFSETQ. CDR3 length: 16 amino acids. The CDR3 spells CASNLRPTSGEETQYF. The CDR3 DNA reads as TGCGCCAGCAACCTTCGTCCGACTAGCGGGGAGGAGACCCAGTACTTC.

The chain recombines TRBV19 with TRBJ1-5; 10 positions agree with TRBD1. Germline CDR1 LNHDA, CDR2 SQIVND (reference sequence). J lost 2 bases, V lost 4 bases, and 5 bases had no gene match. CDR3 length: 16 amino acids. The DNA for the CDR3 is TGTGCCAGTAGTAAACCGACAGGGGGCCGCAATCAGCCCCAGCATTTT. It is translated as CASSKPTGGRNQPQHF.

The genes are TRBV15 and TRBJ1-2; 7 positions agree with TRBD1. CDR1 LNHNV and CDR2 YYDKDF come from the germline V gene (reference sequence). The CDR3 is made up of 14 amino acids. V lost 3 bases and J lost 8; bases outside the gene matches: 9. The CDR3: CATSSPDRRFGYTF. The CDR3 region has the DNA TGTGCCACCAGCAGTCCGGACAGGAGGTTCGGCTACACCTTC.

Remarks on this clone: The junction shows a germline mismatch at one end, possibly a read error. This chain connects TRBV19 to TRBJ1-6, with TRBD1 as a possible D gene (6 bases). CDR3 length: 15 amino acids. Germline values: CDR1 LNHDA, CDR2 SQIVND (reference sequence). The chain's CDR3 is CASSIGDTYYSPLHF. DNA of the CDR3: TGTGCCAGTAGTATTGGGGACACCTATTATTCACCCCTCCACTTT. Supplemented by reference TRBV19 and TRBJ1-6, the full variable domain reads DGGITQSPKYLFRKEGQNVTLSCEQNLNHDAMYWYRQDPGQGLRLIYYSQIVNDFQKGDIAEGYSVSREKKESFPLTVTSAQKNPTAFYLCASSIGDTYYSPLHFGNGTRLTVT.

The chain links TRBV6-2 or TRBV6-3 to TRBJ1-4, with D tentatively TRBD1 (5 bases). The V end lost 4 bases, the J end lost 0 bases, and 12 bases lay between the germline ends. CDR1 MNHEY and CDR2 SVGEGT come from the germline V gene. This CDR3 is 16 amino acids long. The CDR3 DNA sequence: TGTGCCAGCAGTTTAGGAGGGACGTCAACTAATGAAAAACTGTTTTTT. Its translation: CASSLGGTSTNEKLFF.

The genes are TRBV19 and TRBJ1-6; D ambiguous. Germline CDR1 is LNHDA and CDR2 is SQIVND (reference sequence). The CDR3 length is 14 residues. The V gene lost 6 bases and the J gene lost 9 bases, with 15 bases spanning the gap. The CDR3 reads CASSGSAAGSPLHF. DNA of the CDR3: TGTGCCAGTAGCGGCTCGGCAGCGGGTTCACCCCTCCACTTT.

J is TRBJ1-1 and V is TRBV7-9; the D gene is possibly TRBD1 (5 bases). The CDR3 has 16 amino acids. Germline CDR1 and CDR2: SEHNR and FQNEAQ (reference sequence). V lost 0 bases and J 1 base, leaving 12 bases between the germline ends. This CDR3 reads CASSLAGGYSNTEAFF. The CDR3 nucleotides read TGTGCCAGCAGCTTAGCGGGGGGATATTCGAACACTGAAGCTTTCTTT.

The J gene is TRBJ1-4, the V gene TRBV2; 7 bases fit TRBD1. The CDR3 consists of 16 residues. Germline loops: CDR1 SNHLY, CDR2 FYNNEI. After removal of 4 bases from V and 5 bases from J, the junction contained 10 bases not matched to a gene. CDR3 sequence reads: CASSGPAGQINEKLFF. The DNA of the CDR3 is TGTGCCAGCAGTGGCCCGGCGGGACAGATAAATGAAAAACTGTTTTTT.

This chain uses TRBV19 with TRBJ1-6, with a possible D match to TRBD1 (6 bases). CDR1 and CDR2 from the germline V gene are LNHDA and SQIVND (reference sequence). This CDR3 contains 17 residues. The ends were cut back, 5 bases at V and 0 bases at J, with 14 bases in the middle. CDR3 in DNA: TGTGCCAGTAGTTCCGGGACACAAAGCTCCTATAATTCACCCCTCCACTTT. Amino acid sequence: CASSSGTQSSYNSPLHF.

V and J are TRBV10-3 and TRBJ2-1, with a possible D match to TRBD1 (5 bases). V lost 4 bases and J lost 6, with 16 bases in between. From germline, CDR1 is ENHRY and CDR2 SYGVKD. The CDR3 is 15 residues long. The DNA for the CDR3 is TGTGCCATCAGTGCGCTGGGTGTAGGGGCCAATGAGCAGTTCTTC. Translating it yields CAISALGVGANEQFF.

The gene calls are TRBV20-1 and TRBJ2-3; tentatively, D is TRBD2 (6 bases). The germline V gene has CDR1 DFQATT and CDR2 SNEGSKA (reference sequence). Trimming took off 3 bases at V and 4 bases at J, with 20 bases between the two ends. This CDR3 is 16 amino acids long. CDR3 in DNA: TGCAGTGCTAGTCAGTTTGGTAGGAGGGGCCCAGATACGCAGTATTTT. Protein product: CSASQFGRRGPDTQYF.

The chain links TRBV19 to TRBJ1-6; 11 bases are shared with TRBD1. Trimming took 5 bases from V and 11 from J; bases not matched to a gene: 11. The CDR3 extends over 16 amino acids. CDR1 is LNHDA and CDR2 is SQIVND in the germline V gene (reference sequence). The chain's CDR3 is CASSPRRTGGYAPLHF. The CDR3 nucleotides are TGTGCCAGTAGTCCCCGAAGGACAGGGGGCTACGCACCCCTCCACTTT.

The gene calls are TRBV5-5 and TRBJ2-5; the match to TRBD2 covers 8 bases. Trimming removed 0 bases from V and 5 bases from J; junction bases left unmatched: 9. The length of the CDR3 is 16 residues. Germline V gene data show CDR1 as SGHKS and CDR2 as YYEKEE (reference sequence). This CDR3 is CASSLVWAGGGETQYF. Written as DNA, the CDR3 is TGTGCCAGCAGCTTGGTTTGGGCGGGAGGTGGTGAGACCCAGTACTTC.